In its sample, the clone carrying this T cell receptor beta chain was seen a few times. Antigen specificity is unknown. The source of the sample is a study of identical twins. General study points: It was out-of-frame TCR alpha sharing in monozygotic twins that models underestimated.

One entry per CDR3 protein results from TCRdb running MiXCR on the 5' RACE reads. Of approximately 700,000 distinct CDR3 sequences in the sample, roughly 6% were seen once. The receptor was derived from a man in his late teens or twenties in good health. The sample taken for sequencing was naive T cells sorted from blood.

The DNA for the CDR3 is TGTGCCAGCAGTTTGGTAACAGGGGACACCGGGGAGCTGTTTTTT. Protein product: CASSLVTGDTGELFF. V is TRBV28 and J is TRBJ2-2; 7 bases align to TRBD1. V trimming: 3 bases; J trimming: 3 bases; junction bases outside the gene matches: 4. Germline CDR1 and CDR2: MDHEN and SYDVKM. The CDR3 sequence is 15 residues long.